Here is one T cell receptor beta chain with its context. This may be a read error: a much more frequent sequence differs by one nucleotide. The CDR3 runs to 12 residues. Trimming removed 7 bases at V and 13 bases at J, with 14 bases between. Researchers drew blood RNA from unsorted whole blood and extracted germline DNA as well. With a constant-region primer, TCR beta cDNA was made from 450 to 500 ng of total RNA. For TCR beta, libraries were produced by three nested multiplex PCR rounds using slightly modified ARM-PCR. TRBV1-TRBV30 forward primers and a C-beta reverse primer were used in the first two PCR rounds, which each ran for about 10 cycles. TCRdb reprocessed the multiplex PCR reads via MiXCR and lists one record per CDR3 protein. The sample yields 300,000 to 400,000 distinct CDR3 sequences, around 60% seen once. This specimen comes from a study of tumor-infiltrating lymphocytes in primary liver carcinoma.

The TCR comes from a man aged 35-49 years with primary liver carcinoma and hepatitis B virus infection. The chain combines TRBV12-3 or TRBV12-4 with TRBJ1-6; D not certain. Sequenced: peripheral blood. This CDR3 reads CASNWRVGPLHF. Here the CDR3 DNA reads TGTGCCAGCAACTGGAGAGTGGGGCCCCTCCACTTT.